This T cell receptor beta chain comes out of a study of shared clonotypes between healthy human individuals. General study findings and limits: Sequencing of the sorted subsets was shown by rarefaction to be incomplete despite large depth. Among a few donors, approximately 5% of naive CD4 clonotypes were found in common. It was expected that sequencing depth would affect clonotype sharing among donors.

Repertoires were generated with immunoSEQ multiplex PCR, while TCRdb's copy carries only in-frame clones and drops some. The sample holds approximately 1.9 million clones, approximately 92% seen once. Points on this clone: The antigen remains undetermined.

Naive CD8 cells, CD45RO-negative and positively selected for CCR7, excluded terminally differentiated effector memory CD45RA+ cells. The CDR3 has 13 residues. CDR1 and CDR2 from the germline V gene are ENHRY and SYGVKD. The V end lost 8 bases, the J end lost 0 bases, and 10 bases lay between the germline ends. Sequencing used naive CD8+ T cells from PBMCs. This chain connects TRBV10-3 to TRBJ1-2; no clear D. The clonotype was recovered from a man aged 18-30 years in good health. Some clones in this sample may be carry-over from other donors' samples. The CDR3 coding sequence is TGTGCCATCGCCGCCAGTCCTAACTATGGCTACACCTTC. Translating gives CAIAASPNYGYTF.